This paragraph covers one T cell receptor beta chain sequence. The antigen is not known. The PCR ran on 60 Vbeta and 13 Jbeta primers. TCRdb's copy holds only in-frame clones and misses some; the assay was immunoSEQ multiplex PCR. In the table there are tens of thousands of clones, 75% to 80% of which are singletons. This record belongs to a study of cytomegalovirus exposure and HLA in healthy donors. CDR1 MNHNY and CDR2 SVGAGI come from the germline V gene (reference sequence). Trimming left V 6 bases short and J 6 bases short, with 18 bases between. The CDR3 is 16 residues long. Points from the study as a whole: Specificity of three CMV-associated chains for CMV antigens was verified in vitro. The study had only CMV serostatus as immune exposure information. As a later analysis showed, a missense DCLRE1C variant was linked to trimming of TCR beta V- and J-genes. Within a later analysis, the majority of CMV-associated TCR beta chains appeared HLA-restricted.

The sample was PBMCs. The chain combines TRBV6-6 with TRBJ1-6; possible D gene TRBD1, 5 bases. The sequence was obtained from a female donor in good health and CMV-seronegative. The CDR3 spells CASSPEFGGANSPLHF. As DNA, the CDR3 is TGTGCCAGCAGCCCCGAGTTCGGGGGAGCTAATTCACCCCTCCACTTT.